The sequence of this T cell receptor beta chain was determined in a study of technical replicates of blood from a few donors (TCRdb year 2017). In the case of this clone: This receptor's antigen is unknown. No base quality values were provided; no much bigger clone lies one nucleotide off.

Libraries were constructed by the immunoSEQ multiplex PCR assay. Sourced from immuneACCESS, this table was stored by TCRdb with only in-frame sequences that have V and J called. A share of the clones is absent; for the studies checked, an unresolved V gene accounts for under half, and the remainder has no known explanation. In all, the sample holds fewer than 80,000 clones, and nearly 90% of those were seen once. More than 4% of the sample is taken by the ten largest. V loses 3 bases at its end and J loses 0 bases; junction bases beyond the gene matches: 6. Looking up the germline V gene (reference sequence) yields CDR1 LNHDA and CDR2 SQIVND. The CDR3, cysteine through phenylalanine, is 17 amino acids long. The DNA shown is the 51-base CDR3, in frame from base 1.

The origin of this receptor is a human donor in good health. Some clones in this sample may be carry-over from other donors' samples. Recombination connected TRBV19 to TRBJ1-4, with 8 bases matching TRBD1. Input material: PBMCs. The DNA sequence is as follows: TGTGCCAGTAGTATCCCGACAGGGGTTGCAACTAATGAAAAACTGTTTTTT. Its translation reads: CASSIPTGVATNEKLFF.